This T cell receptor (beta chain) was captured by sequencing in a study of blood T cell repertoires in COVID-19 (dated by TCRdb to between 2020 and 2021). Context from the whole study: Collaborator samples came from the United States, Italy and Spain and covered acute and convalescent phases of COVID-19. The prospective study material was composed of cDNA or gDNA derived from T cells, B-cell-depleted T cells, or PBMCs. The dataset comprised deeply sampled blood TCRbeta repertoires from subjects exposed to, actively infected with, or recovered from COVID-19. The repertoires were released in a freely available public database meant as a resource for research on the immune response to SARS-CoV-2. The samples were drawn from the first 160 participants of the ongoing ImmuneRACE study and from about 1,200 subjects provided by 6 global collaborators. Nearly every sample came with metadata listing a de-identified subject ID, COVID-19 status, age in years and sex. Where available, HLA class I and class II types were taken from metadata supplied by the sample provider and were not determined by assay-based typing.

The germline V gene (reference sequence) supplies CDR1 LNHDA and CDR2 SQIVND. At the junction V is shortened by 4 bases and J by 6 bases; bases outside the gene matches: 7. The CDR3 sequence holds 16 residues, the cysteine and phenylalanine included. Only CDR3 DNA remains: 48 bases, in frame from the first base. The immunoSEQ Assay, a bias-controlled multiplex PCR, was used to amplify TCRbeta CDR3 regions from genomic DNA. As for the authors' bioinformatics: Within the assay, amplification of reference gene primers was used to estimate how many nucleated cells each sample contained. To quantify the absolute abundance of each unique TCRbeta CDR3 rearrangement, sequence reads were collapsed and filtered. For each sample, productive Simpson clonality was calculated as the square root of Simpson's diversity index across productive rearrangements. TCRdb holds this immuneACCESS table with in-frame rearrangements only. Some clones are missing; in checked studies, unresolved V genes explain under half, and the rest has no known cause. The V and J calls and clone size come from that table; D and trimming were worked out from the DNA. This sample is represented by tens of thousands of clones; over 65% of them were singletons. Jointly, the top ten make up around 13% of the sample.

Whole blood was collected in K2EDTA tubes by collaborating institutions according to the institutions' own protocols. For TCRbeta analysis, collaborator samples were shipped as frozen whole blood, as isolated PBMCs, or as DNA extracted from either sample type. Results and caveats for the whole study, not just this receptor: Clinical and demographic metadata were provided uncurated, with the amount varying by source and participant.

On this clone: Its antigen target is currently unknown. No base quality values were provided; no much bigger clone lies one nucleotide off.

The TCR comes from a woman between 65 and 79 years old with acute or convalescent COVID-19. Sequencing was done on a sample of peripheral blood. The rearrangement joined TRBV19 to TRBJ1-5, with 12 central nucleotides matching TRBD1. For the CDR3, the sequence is CASSRGQGARAQPQHF. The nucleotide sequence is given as TGTGCCAGTAGTAGGGGACAGGGGGCGCGGGCTCAGCCCCAGCATTTT.